This T cell receptor beta chain is drawn from a study of T cells after yellow fever vaccination. The 5'RACE template-switching step produced TCR cDNA and added a universal primer site and UMIs. A single record per CDR3 protein comes from TCRdb applying MiXCR to the 5' RACE reads. The sample yields a few hundred thousand distinct CDR3 sequences, around 13% seen once. This CDR3 has 16 residues. Germline CDR1 and CDR2: SGHVS and FNYEAQ. V was clipped by 4 bases and J by 2 bases, with 17 bases between them. Study outcomes and limitations: CD4 and CD8 compartments shared a small share of clonotypes. FACS-sorted repertoires might harbor abundant contaminating clonotypes from the bulk population. Though it reached lower strength, the secondary response hit its peak faster, day 5 versus 15.

Details on this clonotype: The antigen is unknown.

The chain uses TRBV7-6 and TRBJ2-5, with a weak D call TRBD2 (5 bases). This sample comprised CD4+ T cells sorted from PBMCs, obtained 15 days after the yellow fever booster vaccination. The clonotype was recovered from a man younger than 35 who received the YFV17D yellow fever vaccine. The CDR3 region is CASSSLTLGGQETQYF. In nucleotides, the CDR3 is TGTGCCAGCAGCTCTCTAACCCTTGGCGGGCAAGAGACCCAGTACTTC.